This T cell receptor beta chain was sequenced in a study of blood T cell repertoires in COVID-19. This CDR3 contains 13 residues. With 1 base removed from V and 8 bases from J, the gap between germline ends came to 9 bases. CDR1 and CDR2 from the germline V gene are SGHVS and FQNEAQ. Per the original data handling: Quantification of nucleated cells was approximated via reference gene primer amplification. Assay used: immunoSEQ multiplex PCR; TCRdb lists only in-frame clones, some missing. V, J and clone size were drawn from that table, and D and trimming were deduced from the DNA. There are 130,000 to 150,000 clones in the sample; roughly 89% occur only once, and around 5.4% lies in the top ten.

This TCR derives from a woman aged 50 to 60 who had been exposed to COVID-19. The chain couples TRBV7-8 to TRBJ1-5; possible D gene TRBD1, 6 bases. Sequencing used PBMCs or T cells enriched from blood (not recorded which). Here the CDR3 reads CASSLGSGEPQHF. Written as DNA, the CDR3 is TGTGCCAGCAGCTTAGGGTCAGGGGAGCCCCAGCATTTT.